This T cell receptor (beta chain) was retrieved from a study of blood T cell repertoires in COVID-19. Across the study: Whether acute or convalescent, the COVID-19 samples came from the United States, Italy and Spain. PBMCs, B-cell-depleted T cells, or T cells were the source of the cDNA or gDNA that made up the material.

Authors' processing steps: By means of reference gene primer amplification, nucleated cell counts were estimated. The data were produced by immunoSEQ multiplex PCR, yet TCRdb's version contains in-frame clones alone and is incomplete. The V and J calls and the clone size are those of that table, but D and trimming were determined from the DNA. The repertoire consists of hundreds of thousands of clones, with more than 75% occurring once and the leading ten covering about 2%. The junction had 2 bases not matched to a gene; V was cut back by 6 bases and J by 2 bases. CDR1 is MGHRA, CDR2 YSYEKL, per germline. This CDR3 has 14 residues. Seattle patients were enrolled during active infection and followed longitudinally.

Sequencing used peripheral blood. The source of this sequence is a woman aged 55-70 years with COVID-19, enrolled during active disease. The chain has TRBV4-1 and TRBJ1-5; 9 bases match TRBD1. The CDR3 sequence is CASSRTGGNQPQHF. The CDR3 DNA reads as TGCGCCAGCAGTCGGACAGGGGGCAATCAGCCCCAGCATTTT.